This TCR beta chain was captured by sequencing in a study of spatial heterogeneity in lung cancer. Noted time point: sample taken at primary tumor resection. Sequencing covered unsorted whole RNA taken from tumor, nontumor lung or frozen PBMC. V lost 4 bases, J lost 9 bases, and 7 bases stayed unmatched. The V gene's germline CDR1 is SGHRS and CDR2 YFSETQ. The CDR3 is 14 residues long. TCRdb redid the calling of the 5' RACE reads with MiXCR, one entry per CDR3 protein. The data contain 12,000 or so distinct CDR3 sequences, over 11% of them singletons. This clonotype is classed as medium-sized. The origin of this receptor is a female donor with early-stage non-small cell lung cancer. The sample here was PBMCs, taken at surgery. The chain recombines TRBV5-1 with TRBJ1-6; 7 bases agree with TRBD1. The CDR3 here is CASSLTGSASPLHF. DNA of the CDR3: TGCGCCAGCAGCCTGACAGGGAGCGCTTCACCCCTCCACTTT. Complete variable domain (other parts from reference TRBV5-1 and TRBJ1-6): KAGVTQTPRYLIKTRGQQVTLSCSPISGHRSVSWYQQTPGQGLQFLFEYFSETQRNKGNFPGRFSGRQFSNSRSEMNVSTLELGDSALYLCASSLTGSASPLHFGNGTRLTVT.